These 28 T cell receptor beta chains came from one sample sequenced in a study of metastatic and nonmetastatic thyroid tumors. None of the patients had undergone any treatment ahead of thyroid surgery. TCRdb called clones again from the PCR reads with MiXCR. The sample holds about 24,000 clones; roughly 21% are singletons and the top ten take 10% to 15%. Sequenced material: blood. These receptors were obtained from a male donor with papillary thyroid cancer or a benign thyroid nodule (not recorded which). Some clones in this sample may be carry-over from other donors' samples.

This clone was found many times. The rearrangement links TRBV13 to TRBJ1-5; perhaps TRBD1 as D (6 bases). The CDR3 extends over 14 amino acids. The V gene lost 6 bases and the J gene lost 1 base, with 10 bases spanning the gap. The V gene's germline CDR1 is PRHDT and CDR2 FYEKMQ (reference sequence). The CDR3 bases are TGTGCCAGCAGGATGGGGGCAAGCAATCAGCCCCAGCATTTT. Translating it yields CASRMGASNQPQHF. The full variable domain, in which reference TRBV13 and TRBJ1-5 provide the parts outside the CDR3, is AAGVIQSPRHLIKEKRETATLKCYPIPRHDTVYWYQQGPGQDPQFLISFYEKMQSDKGSIPDRFSAQQFSDYHSELNMSSLELGDSALYFCASRMGASNQPQHFGDGTRLSIL.

At least ten counts were recorded for this clone. The genes are TRBV5-4 and TRBJ2-5; maybe TRBD1 (5 bases). V was cut by 7 bases and J by 1 base, with 20 bases left in between. Germline V gene lookup returns CDR1 SGHNT and CDR2 YYREEE (reference sequence). This CDR3 spans 16 amino acids. CDR3 loop: CASGPPSRGPQETQYF. CDR3 nucleotide sequence: TGTGCCAGCGGGCCTCCTAGTAGGGGCCCCCAAGAGACCCAGTACTTC.

The CDR3 nucleotides read TGTGCCAGCAGCGTGGGATTTAGCACAGATACGCAGTATTTT. As protein: CASSVGFSTDTQYF. V is TRBV9 and J is TRBJ2-3; D not certain. The CDR3 has 14 residues. Germline CDR1 is SGDLS and CDR2 is YYNGEE. Trimming shortened V by 2 bases and J by 0 bases, and 7 bases separated the two germline ends.

This clone was detected many times. J is TRBJ2-1 and V is TRBV15; D ambiguous. Germline CDR1 is LNHNV and CDR2 is YYDKDF (reference sequence). CDR3 length equals 15 residues. The V and J ends lost 0 bases and 5 bases respectively, with 11 bases between them. DNA of the CDR3: TGTGCCACCAGCAGAGATCCAAATAGCCACAATGAGCAGTTCTTC. It encodes CATSRDPNSHNEQFF.

This clone was observed many times. CDR3 DNA: TGCGCCAGCAGCTTGTCGCAGGGGGTGGAAGGTGAAGCTTTCTTT. Encoded protein: CASSLSQGVEGEAFF. The V gene is TRBV5-1, the J gene TRBJ1-1; TRBD1 matches 7 bases. Per the germline V gene, CDR1 is SGHRS and CDR2 is YFSETQ. J gave up 7 bases and V 1 base, and 10 bases lay outside the gene matches. The CDR3 is 15 amino acids.

This clone was observed many times. This chain uses TRBV19 with TRBJ1-4; possible D gene TRBD1, 5 bases. Trimming pared 8 bases from V and 10 bases from J, leaving 20 bases between. The V gene's germline CDR1 is LNHDA and CDR2 SQIVND (reference sequence). The CDR3 length is 14 residues. The CDR3 nucleotides are TGTGCCAGTTCTCCAATCGGGACCGCTGGAAAACTGTTTTTT. This codes for CASSPIGTAGKLFF.

The J gene is TRBJ2-3, the V gene TRBV6-1, with D uncertain. V lost 7 bases and J lost 2, with 13 bases in between. This CDR3 has 14 residues. Germline CDR1 and CDR2: MNHNS and SASEGT. CDR3 sequence: CASNPAYATDTQYF. DNA of the CDR3: TGTGCCAGCAATCCAGCGTATGCCACAGATACGCAGTATTTT.

In regard to this clone: One junction end does not reproduce the germline sequence, and a read error may be involved. The rearrangement links TRBV7-6 to TRBJ2-5, with D possibly matching TRBD2 (6 bases). The length of the CDR3 is 14 residues. Germline lookup yields CDR1 SGHVS and CDR2 FNYEAQ. Here the CDR3 DNA reads TGTGCAAGCAGCCCCCCTAGCGCTTTGGGAACCAAGTACTTC. Translated, it gives CASSPPSALGTKYF.

This clone was seen repeatedly, ten times or more. J is TRBJ2-1 and V is TRBV27; D remains ambiguous. Germline CDR1 reads MNHEY; CDR2 reads SMNVEV (reference sequence). The CDR3 runs 15 residues. V gave up 6 bases and J gave up 0 bases, with 12 bases separating them. DNA of the CDR3: TGTGCCAGCAGAGGCAGGATGAGCTCCTACAATGAGCAGTTCTTC. Protein: CASRGRMSSYNEQFF.

This clone was seen many times. V is TRBV20-1 and J is TRBJ2-5; 8 nucleotides agree with TRBD1. The CDR3 consists of 18 residues. Germline V gives CDR1 DFQATT, CDR2 SNEGSKA (reference sequence). V lost 0 bases, J lost 2 bases, and 14 bases stayed unmatched. Written as DNA, the CDR3 is TGCAGTGCTAGAGATACCGGGCGACAGGGGTACCCTCAAGAGACCCAGTACTTC. It translates to CSARDTGRQGYPQETQYF.

The rearrangement links TRBV14 to TRBJ2-1; 8 nucleotides agree with TRBD2. The CDR3 is 16 residues long. The V gene's germline CDR1 is SGHDN and CDR2 FVKESK. CDR3 protein: CVISQGSGRYNNEQFF. CDR3 DNA sequence: TGTGTCATCAGCCAGGGGAGCGGGAGATACAACAATGAGCAGTTCTTC.

This clone was observed many times. One end of the junction does not line up with germline, which may come from a read error. V gene TRBV20-1 combines with J gene TRBJ2-3, with 8 nucleotides matching TRBD1. This CDR3 is 14 amino acids long. Germline loops: CDR1 DFQATT, CDR2 SNEGSKA (reference sequence). The CDR3 protein is CSANPGQATGTQYF. CDR3 DNA: TGCAGTGCTAATCCGGGACAGGCCACAGGTACGCAGTATTTT.

The rearrangement uses TRBV20-1 and TRBJ2-7; a possible D gene is TRBD2 (5 bases). The CDR3 has 15 amino acids. The ends were cut back, 6 bases at V and 4 bases at J, with 22 bases in the middle. The germline gives CDR1 DFQATT, CDR2 SNEGSKA (reference sequence). The CDR3 here is CSAYSPSRSSYEQYF. The CDR3 bases are TGCAGTGCGTACTCCCCTAGCCGGAGCTCTTACGAGCAGTACTTC.

Details on this clone: The CDR3 ends on some other residue instead of the conserved phenylalanine or tryptophan, so this is likely a read error. The limits of the CDR3 on the DNA are not certain, so only TCRdb's listed CDR3 is given. The rearrangement uses TRBV7-9 and TRBJ2-3; TRBD1 is taken as the D call from the table, unchecked against the DNA. CDR1 is SEHNR, CDR2 FQNEAQ, per germline (reference sequence). The CDR3 contains 10 residues when both ends are counted. The CDR3 spells CASSHPPGTG.

This clone was recorded many times. This CDR3 is also generated by other DNA sequences in the sample. The chain combines TRBV7-2 with TRBJ1-1, with 9 bases fitting TRBD1. CDR1 is SGHTA, CDR2 FQGNSA, per germline. The CDR3 has 14 amino acids. The V and J ends lost 5 bases and 11 bases, in that order; junction bases with no gene match: 12. CDR3 sequence reads: CASSQNRDRVGAFF. DNA of the CDR3: TGTGCCAGCAGCCAAAACCGGGACAGGGTAGGCGCTTTCTTT.

This clone has a count of ten or more. The rearrangement uses TRBV6-1 and TRBJ1-4; D gene uncertain. V was shortened by 4 bases and J by 5 bases, with 17 bases between the two germline ends. The CDR3 runs to 16 residues. Germline loops: CDR1 MNHNS, CDR2 SASEGT. The CDR3 is CASSVGGLGPNEKLFF. CDR3 bases: TGTGCCAGCAGTGTAGGAGGATTAGGGCCAAATGAAAAACTGTTTTTT.

This clone came up many times. The chain carries TRBV6-1 and TRBJ1-5, with 9 nucleotides matching TRBD1. Germline CDR1 reads MNHNS; CDR2 reads SASEGT. CDR3 length: 16 amino acids. V lost 5 bases to trimming and J lost 1 base; unmatched junction nucleotides: 6. CDR3 amino acids: CASSPWDRASNQPQHF. CDR3 DNA sequence: TGTGCCAGCAGTCCCTGGGACAGGGCGAGCAATCAGCCCCAGCATTTT.

This clone was recorded many times. The chain links TRBV27 to TRBJ2-7; a weak D match, TRBD2 (7 bases). Germline V lookup: CDR1 MNHEY, CDR2 SMNVEV (reference sequence). The CDR3 extends over 14 amino acids. Trimming removed 1 base from V and 5 bases from J, with 12 bases in between. The CDR3 DNA reads as TGTGCCAGCAGTTTATGGGGAGGGGGGCACGAGCAGTACTTC. Translating it yields CASSLWGGGHEQYF.

This clone was observed many times. Other nucleotide sequences from this sample produce the same CDR3. This chain uses TRBV5-6 with TRBJ2-2, with 8 bases identical to TRBD2. The germline gives CDR1 SGHDT, CDR2 YYEEEE. J gave up 3 bases and V 2 bases, and 9 bases lay outside the gene matches. CDR3 length: 17 residues. The CDR3 coding sequence is TGTGCCAGCAGCTTACTATCGGGAGGGCCGGACACCGGGGAGCTGTTTTTT. It yields the protein CASSLLSGGPDTGELFF. Variable domain in full (rest from reference TRBV5-6 and TRBJ2-2): DAGVTQSPTHLIKTRGQQVTLRCSPKSGHDTVSWYQQALGQGPQFIFQYYEEEERQRGNFPDRFSGHQFPNYSSELNVNALLLGDSALYLCASSLLSGGPDTGELFFGEGSRLTVL.

This clone was detected ten times or more. The chain has TRBV9 and TRBJ2-7, with TRBD2 matching 7 bases. The V gene end was trimmed by 0 bases and the J gene end by 3 bases; junction bases not matched to a gene: 6. In germline, CDR1 is SGDLS, CDR2 YYNGEE. The CDR3 extends over 15 amino acids. The CDR3 coding sequence is TGTGCCAGCAGCGTAGGCCCGGGAGGAGGCTACGAGCAGTACTTC. This sequence encodes CASSVGPGGGYEQYF.

Points on this clone: This clone may be a read error of a much larger clone one base away. The chain couples TRBV4-1 to TRBJ1-5, with unresolved D. The CDR3 is made up of 16 amino acids. Per the germline V gene, CDR1 is MGHRA and CDR2 is YSYEKL. V lost 1 base to trimming and J lost 3 bases, with 13 bases between them. This CDR3 reads CASSQVVQSINQPQHF. The DNA for the CDR3 is TGCGCCAGCAGCCAAGTCGTCCAGTCTATCAATCAGCCCCAGCATTTT.

This clone was observed at least ten times. The V gene is TRBV2, the J gene TRBJ2-5; 8 bases map to TRBD1. From germline, CDR1 is SNHLY and CDR2 FYNNEI. The junction had 2 bases not matched to a gene; V was cut back by 5 bases and J by 0 bases. This CDR3 is built from 14 residues. The CDR3 sequence: CASSKQGDQETQYF. In DNA, the CDR3 is TGTGCCAGCAGTAAACAGGGGGACCAAGAGACCCAGTACTTC.

This clone was recorded many times. The CDR3 DNA sequence: TGTGCCAGCTCGCCCCGGACTAGCGGGACGGATGAGCAGTTCTTC. Its translation: CASSPRTSGTDEQFF. V and J are TRBV27 and TRBJ2-1; 12 positions match TRBD2. Germline assignment: CDR1 MNHEY and CDR2 SMNVEV (reference sequence). The CDR3 covers 15 residues. V lost 8 bases and J lost 8; bases outside the gene matches: 10.

Within the sample, this clone is medium-sized. This chain joins TRBV19 and TRBJ1-1; 7 nucleotides match TRBD1. Germline V gives CDR1 LNHDA, CDR2 SQIVND (reference sequence). The V segment lost 8 bases and the J segment 5 bases; nucleotides outside the gene matches: 5. The CDR3 loop spans 12 amino acids. The CDR3 is CASRQQGTEAFF. The CDR3 bases are TGTGCCAGTCGTCAACAGGGGACTGAAGCTTTCTTT.

Ten or more counts support this clone. V is TRBV7-9 and J is TRBJ1-3, with D maybe TRBD1 (5 bases). CDR3 length equals 14 residues. The germline V and J ends were trimmed by 1 base and 4 bases, with 8 bases remaining between them. In germline, CDR1 is SEHNR, CDR2 FQNEAQ (reference sequence). The CDR3 bases are TGTGCCAGCAGCTTAGGGGGCCGAGGAAACACCATATATTTT. The encoded protein is CASSLGGRGNTIYF.

This clone was seen ten or more times. DNA of the CDR3: TGTGCCAACCTAGACGGGACGGGAGGGACTGAAGCTTTCTTT. It is translated as CANLDGTGGTEAFF. The rearrangement joins TRBV18 to TRBJ1-1, with D possibly matching TRBD1 (5 bases). The CDR3 contains 14 residues. The germline V gene encodes CDR1 KGHSH and CDR2 LQKENI. Trimming left V 10 bases short and J 5 bases short, with 20 bases between.

This clone was seen a handful of times. CDR3 region: CASSSQRTLGAITQYF. The DNA for the CDR3 is TGTGCCAGCAGTTCTCAACGGACCCTCGGGGCAATTACCCAGTACTTC. This rearrangement joins TRBV6-2 or TRBV6-3 to TRBJ2-5; D may correspond to TRBD1 or TRBD2 (5 bases each). CDR1 is MNHEY, CDR2 SVGEGT, per germline. CDR3 length: 16 residues. Deletions cut 4 bases from V and 8 bases from J, with 23 bases between.

There are many counts of this clone. This chain links TRBV28 with TRBJ1-1; D possibly corresponds to TRBD1 (5 bases). The CDR3 covers 13 residues. The V end lost 6 bases, the J end lost 1 base, and 9 bases lay between the germline ends. Germline V gives CDR1 MDHEN, CDR2 SYDVKM. Here the CDR3 DNA reads TGTGCCAGCAGACGGGACGCGAACACTGAAGCTTTCTTT. Its protein is CASRRDANTEAFF.